This T cell receptor (beta chain) comes out of a study of blood T cell repertoires in COVID-19. Background on the study: The samples span acute and convalescent COVID-19 from the United States, Italy and Spain. PBMCs, B-cell-depleted T cells, or T cells provided the cDNA or gDNA that made up the material.

The authors' processing: Quantification of nucleated cells was approximated via reference gene primer amplification. Produced via immunoSEQ multiplex PCR; TCRdb's table is partial and in-frame only. V and J calls and clone size follow that table, whereas D and trimming were derived from the DNA. The sample lists 85,000 to 95,000 clones; 75% to 90% were seen once. The trim removed 5 bases at V and 7 bases at J, leaving 7 bases unmatched. This CDR3 is 14 amino acids long. Germline V gene sequence: CDR1 LNHDA, CDR2 SQIVND (reference sequence). This clone was counted only a few times. The rearrangement joins TRBV19 to TRBJ1-5; 8 positions agree with TRBD1. Input material: peripheral blood. The receptor was isolated from a woman over 75 with acute or convalescent COVID-19. CDR3 DNA: TGTGCCAGTAGTTTCAGGGGGCCGGGGCAGCCCCAGCATTTT. It is translated as CASSFRGPGQPQHF.